Listed below are T cell receptor beta chains from one sample, sequenced in a study of T cell responses to AZD1222 COVID-19 vaccine. Measured with immunoSEQ multiplex PCR; TCRdb has only the in-frame clones, and not every one. The sample holds tens of thousands of clones; around four fifths are singletons and the top ten take about 20%. The sample consisted of peripheral blood, taken on day 0 of MenACWY control vaccination. The source of these receptors is an adult in good health. Each CDR3 is given with its conserved first and last residue. The D gene is left open where the match is weak. Clone size is not always given. Where it is, it says once, few, many or a class for expanded clones.

>TRBV29-1|.|TRBJ2-1|TRBD1
TGCAGCGTTGGTTCGGCAGGGGGTTCCTACAATGAGCAGTTCTTC
CSVGSAGGSYNEQFF
>TRBV28|.|TRBJ2-7|.
TGTGCCAGCACCTTTGGGGGAGTCGAGCAGTACTTC
CASTFGGVEQYF
>TRBV20-1|.|TRBJ1-5|.
TGCAGTGCTAGTTCGAGGGGAAGTCAGCCCCAGCATTTT
CSASSRGSQPQHF
>TRBV28|.|TRBJ1-2|.
TGTGCCAGCACCGTGCCGGGTTGGCAGGGCAATGGCTACACCTTC
CASTVPGWQGNGYTF
>TRBV15|.|TRBJ2-7|TRBD2
TGTGCCACCAGCTTCCAGGGCCTAGCGGGAGACTACGAGCAGTACTTC
CATSFQGLAGDYEQYF
>TRBV11-2|.|TRBJ1-4|.
TGTGCCAGCAGCTTAGTGAGGGGGACTAATGAAAAACTGTTTTTT
CASSLVRGTNEKLFF
>TRBV6-5|.|TRBJ1-5|TRBD1
TGTGCCAGCACCCTGGACAGGGGAGACAATCAGCCCCAGCATTTT
CASTLDRGDNQPQHF
>TRBV27|.|TRBJ1-5|.
TGTGCCAGGAAGGACAGAGCCCATTTTAGCAATCAGCCCCAGCATTTT
CARKDRAHFSNQPQHF
>TRBV15|.|TRBJ2-3|.
TGTGCCACCAGCAGAGAAGGTTTCCCAGATACGCAGTATTTT
CATSREGFPDTQYF
>TRBV5-1|.|TRBJ1-1|.
TGCGCCAGCAGCTTGGGCAGGATAAACACTGAAGCTTTCTTT
CASSLGRINTEAFF
>TRBV4-1|.|TRBJ2-3|.
TGCGCCAGCAGCCAAGGGGCGGCCGCCCTGGTGCAGTATTTT
CASSQGAAALVQYF
>TRBV4-1|.|TRBJ1-2|.
TGCGCCAGCAGCCCCGTCCCGGCTCAATATGGCTACACCTTC
CASSPVPAQYGYTF
>TRBV12-3/TRBV12-4|.|TRBJ1-1|.
TGTGCCAGCATCTCATATGGGGGCACTGAAGCTTTCTTT
CASISYGGTEAFF
>TRBV6-5|.|TRBJ2-3|TRBD1
TGTGCCAGCAGTTACGGGACAGGGACAGATACGCAGTATTTT
CASSYGTGTDTQYF
>TRBV7-6|.|TRBJ2-5|.
TGTGCCAGCAGCTTAGGGCATAAAGGGAGGGAGACCCAGTACTTC
CASSLGHKGRETQYF
>TRBV18|.|TRBJ2-5|.
TGTGCCAGCTCACGGACAGCACAAGAGACCCAGTACTTC
CASSRTAQETQYF
>TRBV11-2|.|TRBJ2-4|.
TGTGCCAGCAGCCCATGGCCGTTAGCCAAAAACATTCAGTACTTC
CASSPWPLAKNIQYF
>TRBV6-5|.|TRBJ1-1|.
TGTGCCAGCACCCTAAGTCCCCAGGGTAGGACTGAAGCTTTCTTT
CASTLSPQGRTEAFF
>TRBV28|.|TRBJ1-1|TRBD1
TGTGCTCACCAGGGGGCGAACACTGAAGCTTTCTTT
CAHQGANTEAFF
>TRBV5-1|.|TRBJ2-1|.
TGCGCCAGCTCCGGCGGGCGGAAACGCAATGAGCAGTTCTTC
CASSGGRKRNEQFF
>TRBV9|.|TRBJ2-1|TRBD2
TGTGCCAGCAGCGTCGGGCTAGCGGGCCGCAATGAGCAGTTCTTC
CASSVGLAGRNEQFF
>TRBV6-5|once|TRBJ2-5|.
TGTGCCAGCACCCTGTCGAGAGGAGAGACCCAGTACTTC
CASTLSRGETQYF
>TRBV7-9|.|TRBJ1-5|.
TGTGCCAGCAGCTTAGCAGGGTATCAGCCCCAGCATTTT
CASSLAGYQPQHF
>TRBV27|once|TRBJ1-5|TRBD1
TGTGCCAGCAGAACCGGGACAGGGAATCAGCCCCAGCATTTT
CASRTGTGNQPQHF
>TRBV18|.|TRBJ1-2|.
TGTGCCAGCTCACCTCTCGGGAAGCAGGACAACCTATATGGCTACACCTTC
CASSPLGKQDNLYGYTF
>TRBV4-2|once|TRBJ2-2|TRBD2
TGTGCCAGCAGCCAAGAAGGACTAGCGGGGAGCCCCACCGGGGAGCTGTTTTTT
CASSQEGLAGSPTGELFF
>TRBV6-5|.|TRBJ1-1|.
TGTGCCAGCGGCCTGGGAGGGGGTATAACTGAAGCTTTCTTT
CASGLGGGITEAFF
>TRBV6-5|.|TRBJ1-1|TRBD1
TGTGCCAGCAGTCACACTGACCGGGACAGAGAAGCTTTCTTT
CASSHTDRDREAFF
>TRBV5-6|.|TRBJ2-7|TRBD1
TGTGCCAGCAGCCGGGCCCTGACAGGGAGACTCTACGAGCAGTACTTC
CASSRALTGRLYEQYF
>TRBV27|.|TRBJ2-1|.
TGTGCCAGCAGTTTCAGGACCTACAATGAGCAGTTCTTC
CASSFRTYNEQFF
>TRBV6-1|.|TRBJ2-3|.
TGTGCCAGCAGTGAAGCCTCACATCTCAGCACAGATACGCAGTATTTT
CASSEASHLSTDTQYF
>TRBV6-5|.|TRBJ1-6|.
TGTGCCAGCAGTCACTCGTCTCGGGGAGGTAATTCACCCCTCCACTTT
CASSHSSRGGNSPLHF
>TRBV6-5|.|TRBJ1-5|.
TGTGCCAGCAGCCCGAAGGCAGGCCGGTATCAGCCCCAGCATTTT
CASSPKAGRYQPQHF
>TRBV5-1|.|TRBJ1-4|.
TGCGCCAGCAGCTCGGGGCCTAATGAAAAACTGTTTTTT
CASSSGPNEKLFF
>TRBV11-2|.|TRBJ1-2|.
TGTGCCAGCAGCTTAGACAGGCCCTTGAACTATGGCTACACCTTC
CASSLDRPLNYGYTF
>TRBV24-1|.|TRBJ1-2|.
TGTGCCACCAGTGATTCCGGGACGGCTTCCATAGTTGGCTACACCTTC
CATSDSGTASIVGYTF
>TRBV6-2/TRBV6-3|.|TRBJ1-2|.
TGTGCCAGCAGTGGATCTGCGCCTTTAACCTTC
CASSGSAPLTF